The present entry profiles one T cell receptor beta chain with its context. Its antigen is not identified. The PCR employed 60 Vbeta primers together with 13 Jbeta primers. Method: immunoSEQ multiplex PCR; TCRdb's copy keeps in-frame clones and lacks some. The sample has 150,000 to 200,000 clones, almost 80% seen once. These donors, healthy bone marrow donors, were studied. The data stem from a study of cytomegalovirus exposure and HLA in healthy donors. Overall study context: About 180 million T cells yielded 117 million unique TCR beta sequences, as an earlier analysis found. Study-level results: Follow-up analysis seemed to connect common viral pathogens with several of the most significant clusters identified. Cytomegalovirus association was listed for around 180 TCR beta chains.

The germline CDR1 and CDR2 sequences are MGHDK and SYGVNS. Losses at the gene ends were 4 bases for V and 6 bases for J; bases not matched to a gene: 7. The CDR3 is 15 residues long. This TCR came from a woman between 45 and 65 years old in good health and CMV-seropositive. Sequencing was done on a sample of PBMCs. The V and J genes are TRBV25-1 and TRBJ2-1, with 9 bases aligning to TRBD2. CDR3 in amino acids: CASSATSGWSNEQFF. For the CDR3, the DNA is TGTGCCAGCAGTGCCACTAGCGGGTGGAGCAATGAGCAGTTCTTC.